This T cell receptor beta chain is from a study of cytomegalovirus exposure and HLA in healthy donors. Use of 60 Vbeta and 13 Jbeta primers characterized the PCR. Sequencing was performed with immunoSEQ multiplex PCR; in TCRdb, only in-frame clones are kept and a portion is missing. Here the sample spans 110,000 to 150,000 clones, roughly 80% being singletons. Each donor's status was that of a healthy bone marrow donor. On this clone itself: As yet, its antigen is unknown.

The study, taken as a whole, reports: The authors listed around 150 TCR beta chains as cytomegalovirus-associated. Specific recognition of CMV antigens was confirmed in vitro for three chains (all CMV-associated).

This receptor was identified in a male donor in good health and CMV-seronegative. Material for sequencing was PBMCs.

CDR3 in DNA: TGTGCCAGCAGCTTAGAAACGGTCGAAGCTTTCTTT. It codes for CASSLETVEAFF. This chain joins TRBV7-9 and TRBJ1-1, with D unresolved. Germline V lookup: CDR1 SEHNR, CDR2 FQNEAQ (reference sequence). The CDR3 is made up of 12 amino acids. The V end lost 1 base, the J end lost 8 bases, and 8 bases lay between the germline ends.